This TCR beta chain was recovered during a study of blood T cell repertoires in COVID-19. The overall study: Collection of acute and convalescent COVID-19 samples took place in the United States, Italy and Spain.

Clones were read by immunoSEQ multiplex PCR, and TCRdb kept only the in-frame ones, dropping some. The table has 300,000 to 400,000 clones, 85% seen once; the top ten hold 1.5% to 2%. Ages ranged from roughly 18 to 100 years, with residence in fewer than 25 US areas. Specimen: PBMCs or T cells enriched from blood (not recorded which). The receptor's source is a woman aged 25 to 39 who had been exposed to COVID-19.

CDR3 nucleotide sequence: TGTGCCATCAGTCCCACTAGCGGGATGGCGAATGAGCAGTTCTTC. As protein: CAISPTSGMANEQFF. This chain connects TRBV10-3 to TRBJ2-1, with 10 bases lining up with TRBD2. CDR1 and CDR2 from the germline V gene are ENHRY and SYGVKD. There are 15 residues in the CDR3. Trimming took 5 bases from V and 7 from J; bases not matched to a gene: 8.